This TCR beta chain was profiled in a study of PD-1 blockade in classical Hodgkin lymphoma. Germline values: CDR1 SEHNR, CDR2 FQNEAQ (reference sequence). The CDR3 spans 13 residues. V lost 5 bases and J 6 bases, leaving 10 bases between the germline ends. Broader study findings: Diminished baseline TCR diversity has been reported in newly diagnosed patients relative to healthy donors. While CD8+ TCR diversity did not rise significantly by C4D1, CD4+ TCR diversity did. Anyone who began nivolumab under 1 year after ASCT was excluded. The origin of the repertoire differences remains undefined, with disease activity or prior therapy as possible causes.

No patient escaped relapse after autologous stem cell transplantation, and brentuximab vedotin exposure varied. Repertoires were generated with immunoSEQ multiplex PCR, while TCRdb's copy carries only in-frame clones and drops some. The sample lists roughly 23,000 clones, about three quarters occurring once. With respect to this clone: Its antigen remains unidentified.

This clonotype was obtained from a human donor with classical Hodgkin lymphoma. The specimen comprised peripheral blood mononuclear cells (PBMCs), sampled at baseline. This sequence joins TRBV7-9 and TRBJ2-2, with a possible D match to TRBD1 (5 bases). CDR3 protein: CASSNQGSGELFF. Here the CDR3 DNA reads TGTGCCAGCAGCAACCAGGGTTCCGGGGAGCTGTTTTTT. Based on the CDR3 plus reference TRBV7-9 and TRBJ2-2, the full variable domain is DTGVSQNPRHKITKRGQNVTFRCDPISEHNRLYWYRQTLGQGPEFLTYFQNEAQLEKSRLLSDRFSAERPKGSFSTLEIQRTEQGDSAMYLCASSNQGSGELFFGEGSRLTVL.